This entry concerns a single T cell receptor (beta chain). Antigen: not known. The table came from immunoSEQ multiplex PCR; TCRdb's copy has only in-frame clones and leaves some out. In the table there are 35,000 to 50,000 clones, 85% to 95% of which are singletons. This entry belongs to a study of a mutant IDH1 vaccine in newly diagnosed glioma. Whole-study context: Treated patients, averaging approximately 40 years, were around 62% male and roughly 38% female.

Described time point: week 23, last vaccination. Alongside topical imiquimod, each dose of vaccine comprised 300 ug of mutant IDH1 20-mer peptide. Each tumor in the donors was a new WHO grade 3 or 4 astrocytoma, IDH1-mutant and ATRX-lost. The study's findings and limits: Pseudoprogression appeared unlinked to shifts in leading peripheral T cell clonotypes. Of the patients, around 93% had vaccine-induced immune responses.

This specimen consisted of PBMCs, obtained from a glioma patient whose treatment included an IDH1 peptide vaccine. The TCR comes from a man aged 50 to 60 with glioma.

The CDR3 spells CASSISGRAGELFF. In nucleotides, the CDR3 is TGTGCCAGTAGTATCTCGGGGCGTGCGGGGGAGCTGTTTTTT. The rearrangement links TRBV19 to TRBJ2-2; D assignment may be TRBD1 or TRBD2 (5 bases each). The germline gives CDR1 LNHDA, CDR2 SQIVND (reference sequence). The CDR3 contains 14 residues. V shed 3 bases and J shed 8 bases, with 13 bases lying between them.